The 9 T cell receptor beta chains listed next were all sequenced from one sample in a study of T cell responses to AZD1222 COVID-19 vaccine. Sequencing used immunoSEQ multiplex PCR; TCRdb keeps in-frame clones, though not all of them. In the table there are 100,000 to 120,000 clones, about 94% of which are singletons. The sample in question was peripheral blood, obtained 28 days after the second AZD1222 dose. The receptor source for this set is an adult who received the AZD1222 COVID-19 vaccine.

The DNA for the CDR3 is TGTGCCAGCAGTTTATCGCGGAGGGAGTATGGCTACACCTTC. The encoded protein is CASSLSRREYGYTF. The chain carries TRBV27 and TRBJ1-2; D call uncertain. This CDR3 is 14 amino acids long. CDR1 and CDR2 from the germline V gene are MNHEY and SMNVEV (reference sequence). Trimming left V 0 bases short and J 5 bases short, with 10 bases between.

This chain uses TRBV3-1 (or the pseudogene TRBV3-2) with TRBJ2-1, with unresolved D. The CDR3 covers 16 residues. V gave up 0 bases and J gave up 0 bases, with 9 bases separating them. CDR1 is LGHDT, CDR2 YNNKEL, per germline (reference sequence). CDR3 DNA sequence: TGTGCCAGCAGCCAAGACACGACTGTCTCCTACAATGAGCAGTTCTTC. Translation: CASSQDTTVSYNEQFF.

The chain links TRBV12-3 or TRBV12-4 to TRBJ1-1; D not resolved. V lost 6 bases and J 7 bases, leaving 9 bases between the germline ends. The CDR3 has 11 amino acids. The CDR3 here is CASSLTDEAFF. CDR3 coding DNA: TGTGCCAGCAGCTTGACGGATGAAGCTTTCTTT.

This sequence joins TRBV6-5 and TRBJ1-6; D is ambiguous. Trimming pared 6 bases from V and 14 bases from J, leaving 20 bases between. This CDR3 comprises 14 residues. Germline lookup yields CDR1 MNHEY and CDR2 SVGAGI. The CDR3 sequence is CASRRTGLRISLHF. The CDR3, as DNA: TGTGCCAGCAGAAGGACGGGCCTAAGGATATCCCTCCACTTT.

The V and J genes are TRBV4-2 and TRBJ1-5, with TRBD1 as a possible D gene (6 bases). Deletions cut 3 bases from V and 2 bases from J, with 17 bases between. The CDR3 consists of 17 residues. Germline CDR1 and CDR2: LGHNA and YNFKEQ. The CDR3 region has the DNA TGTGCCAGCAGCCATCACGGGGGGCAGGCGGGCAATCAGCCCCAGCATTTT. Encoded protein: CASSHHGGQAGNQPQHF.

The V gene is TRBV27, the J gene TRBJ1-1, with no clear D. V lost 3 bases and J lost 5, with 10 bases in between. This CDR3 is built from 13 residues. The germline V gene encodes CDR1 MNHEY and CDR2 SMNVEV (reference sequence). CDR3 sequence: CASSLSVGTEAFF. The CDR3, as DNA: TGTGCCAGCAGTTTGTCGGTGGGGACTGAAGCTTTCTTT.

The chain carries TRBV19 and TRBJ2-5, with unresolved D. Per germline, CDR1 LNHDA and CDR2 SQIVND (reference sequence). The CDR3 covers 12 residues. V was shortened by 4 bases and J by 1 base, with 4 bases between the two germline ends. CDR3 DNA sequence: TGTGCCAGTAGTAGGGGCCAAGAGACCCAGTACTTC. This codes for CASSRGQETQYF. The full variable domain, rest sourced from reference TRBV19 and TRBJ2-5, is DGGITQSPKYLFRKEGQNVTLSCEQNLNHDAMYWYRQDPGQGLRLIYYSQIVNDFQKGDIAEGYSVSREKKESFPLTVTSAQKNPTAFYLCASSRGQETQYFGPGTRLLVL.

Here the CDR3 reads CASSLEYSLNYGYTF. CDR3 DNA sequence: TGTGCCAGCAGCTTAGAGTACAGTTTAAACTATGGCTACACCTTC. The rearrangement links TRBV7-9 to TRBJ1-2; D remains ambiguous. Germline CDR1 and CDR2: SEHNR and FQNEAQ (reference sequence). The CDR3 sequence is 15 residues long. The ends were cut back, 1 base at V and 2 bases at J, with 11 bases in the middle.

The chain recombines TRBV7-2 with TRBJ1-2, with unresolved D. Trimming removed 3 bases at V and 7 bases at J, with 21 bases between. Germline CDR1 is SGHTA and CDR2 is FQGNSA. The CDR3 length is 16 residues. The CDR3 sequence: CASSFQAWAGLGGYTF. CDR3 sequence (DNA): TGTGCCAGCAGCTTCCAAGCTTGGGCAGGCCTCGGTGGCTACACCTTC.